This T cell receptor beta chain stems from a study of T cells in localized non-small cell lung cancer. Libraries were prepared by immunoSEQ multiplex PCR; TCRdb keeps only in-frame clonotypes and omits some of them. In the table there are about 24,000 clones, around 88% of which are singletons. The receptor was derived from a woman aged 35-70 years with stage III lung adenocarcinoma. The source was peripheral blood mononuclear cells, collected before any cancer treatment.

DNA for the CDR3: TGCGCCAGCAGCTTGGGGAGTACAACTAATGAAAAACTGTTTTTT. Its protein is CASSLGSTTNEKLFF. The chain combines TRBV5-1 with TRBJ1-4; D unclear. Looked up from germline, CDR1 is SGHRS and CDR2 is YFSETQ. V lost 0 bases to trimming and J lost 0 bases, with 6 bases between them. This CDR3 has 15 residues.